Included here is one T cell receptor (beta chain) sequence, with context. No cognate antigen has been identified for it. No much larger clonotype is one base removed from it; base qualities were not supplied. CDR1 and CDR2 are drawn from the germline V gene: SGDLS, YYNGEE. At the junction V is shortened by 2 bases and J by 3 bases, with 20 bases in between. The CDR3 holds 17 amino acids from the cysteine to the phenylalanine. Only the CDR3 portion is preserved as DNA: 51 bases, with reading frame beginning at the first base. These data originate in a study of T cell responses to AZD1222 COVID-19 vaccine (dated by TCRdb to the early 2020s). Describing the broader study: AZD1222 recipients with second doses at about 4 weeks or about 12 weeks were pooled, because spike-specific TCR depth and breadth did not differ between schedules. TCR sequencing was performed for 230 to 250 trial participants, of whom around 210 were given two doses of AZD1222 and approximately 25 were given two doses of MenACWY control vaccine. Trial participants were enrolled into age subgroups of 18-55, 56-69 and 70-plus years, which contained 148, 28 and 57 TCR-sequenced participants, respectively. Overall results and qualifications from the work: CD4 TCRs associated with the vaccine covered the entire spike protein, and the dominant responses were in regions 160-218 and 743-854. Conclusions about previously exposed vaccinees are limited, since just 5 to 7 AZD1222 recipients were seropositive for SARS-CoV-2 at baseline. Nearly half of unique spike-specific TCRs reportedly recognized epitopes outside regions mutated in the B.1.351 and B.1.1.7 variants. The 56-69-year group was small, and its depth increase did not reach significance, likely because of low power. After two AZD1222 doses, spike-specific TCR breadth and depth were significantly higher than at day 0 and than in MenACWY recipients. Most participants were white British and females outnumbered males, and the authors suggested that clonal diversity may have been underestimated. No day 14 peak-response samples were available, so repertoires were characterized only after the peak T cell response.

Interpreted using the paper, the time point label stands for: baseline before first vaccination. The vaccinee samples were drawn from two UK trials, COV001 and COV002, one of which was a single-blind randomized controlled phase 2/3 trial testing AZD1222 (ChAdOx1 nCoV-19) in healthy adults. Trial participant PBMC samples were collected at day 0 and day 28 after the second dose for TCRbeta chain sequencing. The CDR3 regions of human TCRbeta chains were analyzed by immunosequencing. Concerning the study's data processing: TCRs in the repertoires were compared against a reference library of SARS-CoV-2-specific TCRs that had been generated with the MIRA antigen-specificity platform. Breadth was defined as the fraction of unique TCRs that were SARS-CoV-2-associated, and depth was defined as the fraction of total T cells that were SARS-CoV-2-associated. Using the MIRA data, each spike-specific TCR was assigned both to the spike region to which the TCR was reactive and to a CD4 or CD8 class. Log10-transformed breadth and depth values were compared by one-way ANOVA with Sidak's multiple comparisons tests. In its TCRdb copy, this immuneACCESS table keeps in-frame sequences only and misses some clones. Where compared with another copy, unresolved V genes explain less than half of these, and the others have no known cause. V and J calls and clone size are as listed in that table; D and trimming were resolved from the DNA. The sample has some 190,000 clones on record, around 88% of them singletons. The top ten clones comprise approximately 7.7% of the sample.

The V gene is TRBV9 and the J gene is TRBJ1-2; the best D guess is TRBD1, with 6 bases matching. The receptor's source is an adult in good health. The source was peripheral blood, collected on day 0 of AZD1222 vaccination. CDR3 sequence: CASSVSDRSLYYYGYTF. The DNA sequence is given as TGTGCCAGCAGCGTTTCTGACAGGTCCCTATACTACTATGGCTACACCTTC.